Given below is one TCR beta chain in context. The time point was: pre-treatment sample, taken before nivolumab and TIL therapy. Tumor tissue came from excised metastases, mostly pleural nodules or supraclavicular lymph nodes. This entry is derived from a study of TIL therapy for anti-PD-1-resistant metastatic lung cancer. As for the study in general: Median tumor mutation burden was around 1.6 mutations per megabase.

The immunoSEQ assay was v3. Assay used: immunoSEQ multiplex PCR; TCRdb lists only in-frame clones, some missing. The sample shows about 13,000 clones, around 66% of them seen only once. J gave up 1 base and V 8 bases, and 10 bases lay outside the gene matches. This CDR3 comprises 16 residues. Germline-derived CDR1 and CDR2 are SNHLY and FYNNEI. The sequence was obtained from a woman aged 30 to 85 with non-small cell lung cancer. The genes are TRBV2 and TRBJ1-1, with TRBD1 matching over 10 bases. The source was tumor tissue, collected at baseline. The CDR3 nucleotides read TGTGCCAGCCACCGACAGGGGGCGAATCAGAACACTGAAGCTTTCTTT. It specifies CASHRQGANQNTEAFF.